There are a few counts of the clone carrying this T cell receptor beta chain. What it binds is not known. The data were obtained in a study of read filtering for tumor transcriptome and immune sequencing. Study findings and constraints: About four fifths of IR-seq clonotypes had one read, totaling approximately 4% of reads; RNA-seq: approximately 75% and 45%.

Molecular barcoded adaptors covering alpha/delta and beta/gamma chains were used on 400 to 450 ng RNA. TCRdb ran MiXCR on the reads and lists one entry per CDR3 protein. The repertoire consists of some 20,000 distinct CDR3 sequences, with approximately 20% occurring once and the leading ten covering around 24%. The CDR3 totals 15 residues. CDR1 and CDR2 (germline): DFQATT, SNEGSKA (reference sequence). Trimming shortened V by 6 bases and J by 3 bases, and 17 bases separated the two germline ends. Material: a population of CD138-negative cells sorted from bone marrow. This chain links TRBV20-1 with TRBJ1-4, with D perhaps matching TRBD1 (5 bases). The clonotype was recovered from a donor at least 40 years old with multiple myeloma. The CDR3 is CSAPPAGSANEKLFF. The CDR3 bases are TGCAGTGCCCCACCCGCAGGGTCGGCTAATGAAAAACTGTTTTTT.